This T cell receptor beta chain was captured by sequencing in a study of Graves' ophthalmopathy and Graves' hyperthyroidism. On the study more broadly: Sampling took place at initial diagnosis, with peripheral blood obtained before any treatment.

As the template, RNA transcripts were used to amplify TCR beta CDR3 regions. Second-round multiplex PCR came after a first-round RT-PCR that employed HTBI primers. TCRdb re-analysed the multiplex PCR reads in MiXCR, keeping a single row per CDR3 protein. The sample yields under 350,000 distinct CDR3 sequences, roughly 15% seen once. Serum thyroxine and TRAb, along with clinical symptoms, thyroid ultrasound and orbital computed tomography, were what diagnosis relied on. V was trimmed by 1 base and J by 2 bases, leaving 10 bases between them. Looked up from germline, CDR1 is KGHDR and CDR2 is SFDVKD. The CDR3 contains 15 residues. This clonotype was recorded only once.

Specimen: peripheral blood. The chain links TRBV24-1 to TRBJ2-5; D remains unclear. The TCR originated in an adult man with Graves' ophthalmopathy. The CDR3 loop is CATSDLGYSQETQYF. The CDR3 DNA follows: TGTGCCACCAGTGATTTAGGGTACAGTCAAGAGACCCAGTACTTC.